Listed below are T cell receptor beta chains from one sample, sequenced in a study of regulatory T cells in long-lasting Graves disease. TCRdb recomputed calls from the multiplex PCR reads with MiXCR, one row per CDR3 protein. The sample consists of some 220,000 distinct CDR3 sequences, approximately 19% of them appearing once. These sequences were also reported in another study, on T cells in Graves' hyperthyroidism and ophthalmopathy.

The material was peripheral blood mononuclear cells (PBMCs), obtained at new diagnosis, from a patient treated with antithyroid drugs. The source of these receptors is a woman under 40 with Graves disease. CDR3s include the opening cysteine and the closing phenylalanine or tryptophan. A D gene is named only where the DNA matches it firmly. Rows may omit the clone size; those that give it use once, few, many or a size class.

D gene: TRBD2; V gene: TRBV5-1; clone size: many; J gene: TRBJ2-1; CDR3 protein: CASSTGLAGRNEQFF; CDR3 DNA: TGCGCCAGCAGCACGGGACTAGCGGGAAGGAATGAGCAGTTCTTC
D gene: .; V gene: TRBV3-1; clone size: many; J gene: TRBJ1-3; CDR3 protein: CASSQDGPGTGNTIYF; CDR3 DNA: TGTGCCAGCAGCCAAGATGGCCCAGGGACTGGAAACACCATATATTTT
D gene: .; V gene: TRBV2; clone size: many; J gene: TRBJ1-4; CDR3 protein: CARSGGPNEKLFF; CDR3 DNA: TGTGCCAGGTCGGGGGGTCCTAATGAAAAACTGTTTTTT
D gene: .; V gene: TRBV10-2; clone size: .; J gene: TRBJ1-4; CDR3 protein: CASSESGRLATNEKLFF; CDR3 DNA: TGCGCCAGCAGTGAGTCAGGACGGCTTGCAACTAATGAAAAACTGTTTTTT
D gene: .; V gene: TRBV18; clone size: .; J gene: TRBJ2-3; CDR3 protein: CASSPSRDTSTDTQYF; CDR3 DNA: TGTGCCAGCTCCCCTAGCCGGGACACTAGCACAGATACGCAGTATTTT
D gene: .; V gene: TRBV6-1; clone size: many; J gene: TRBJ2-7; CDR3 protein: CASRQRPLAPYEQYF; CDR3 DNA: TGTGCCAGCAGACAAAGGCCCTTAGCTCCCTACGAGCAGTACTTC
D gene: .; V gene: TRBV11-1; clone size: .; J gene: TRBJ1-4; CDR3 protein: CASSLGTGNEKLSF; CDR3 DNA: TGTGCCAGCAGCTTAGGAACGGGTAATGAAAAACTGTCTTTT
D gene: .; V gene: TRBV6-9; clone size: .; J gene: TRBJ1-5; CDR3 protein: CASSPGDRLYQPQHF; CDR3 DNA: TGTGCCAGCAGTCCAGGGGACCGACTCTATCAGCCCCAGCATTTT
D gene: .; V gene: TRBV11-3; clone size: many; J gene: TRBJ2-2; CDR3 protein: CASSSLRGSTGELFF; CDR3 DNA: TGTGCCAGCAGCTCCCTAAGGGGGTCCACCGGGGAGCTGTTTTTT
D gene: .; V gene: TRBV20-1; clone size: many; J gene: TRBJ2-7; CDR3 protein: CSARDFSRSNYEQYF; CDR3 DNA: TGCAGTGCTAGAGATTTCTCCAGATCAAACTACGAGCAGTACTTC
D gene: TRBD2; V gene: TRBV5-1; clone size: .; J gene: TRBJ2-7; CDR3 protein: CASSSLAGISYEQYF; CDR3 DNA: TGCGCCAGCAGCTCACTAGCGGGGATCTCCTACGAGCAGTACTTC
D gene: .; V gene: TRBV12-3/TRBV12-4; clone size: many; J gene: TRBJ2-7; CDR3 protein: CASSPSPNKGAGHEQYF; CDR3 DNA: TGTGCCAGCAGTCCCTCGCCAAACAAGGGAGCGGGCCACGAGCAGTACTTC
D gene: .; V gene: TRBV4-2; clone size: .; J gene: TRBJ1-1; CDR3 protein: CASSQDRFANTEAFF; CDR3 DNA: TGTGCCAGCAGCCAAGATCGATTTGCGAACACTGAAGCTTTCTTT
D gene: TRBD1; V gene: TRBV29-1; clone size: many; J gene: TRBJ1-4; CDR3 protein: CSVSGQEGETNEKLFF; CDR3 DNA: TGCAGCGTCTCAGGACAGGAGGGAGAGACTAATGAAAAACTGTTTTTT
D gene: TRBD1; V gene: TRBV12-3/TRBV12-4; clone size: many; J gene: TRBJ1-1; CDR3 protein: CASSTPRDSVSNFQSEAFF; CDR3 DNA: TGTGCCAGCAGCACCCCCAGGGACAGTGTTAGCAACTTTCAATCTGAAGCTTTCTTT
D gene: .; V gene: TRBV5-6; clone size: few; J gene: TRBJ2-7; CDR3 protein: CASSQGGTKAFYEQYF; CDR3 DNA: TGTGCCAGCAGCCAGGGCGGGACCAAGGCCTTCTACGAGCAGTACTTC
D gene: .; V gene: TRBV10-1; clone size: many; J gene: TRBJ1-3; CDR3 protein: CASSGQSVSGNTIYF; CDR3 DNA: TGCGCCAGCAGTGGACAGTCCGTGTCTGGAAACACCATATATTTT
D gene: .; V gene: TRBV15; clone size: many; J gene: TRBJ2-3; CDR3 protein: CATSPSRAPSTDTQYF; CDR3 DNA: TGTGCCACCAGCCCCTCCCGGGCCCCTAGCACAGATACGCAGTATTTT
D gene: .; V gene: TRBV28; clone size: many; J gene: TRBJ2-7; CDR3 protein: CASSSRRDSPYEQYF; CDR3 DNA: TGTGCCAGCAGTTCACGGCGGGACAGCCCCTACGAGCAGTACTTC
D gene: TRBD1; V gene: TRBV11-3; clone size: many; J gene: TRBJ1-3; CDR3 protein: CASRATGDHGNTIYF; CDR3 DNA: TGTGCCAGCAGGGCTACAGGGGACCATGGAAACACCATATATTTT
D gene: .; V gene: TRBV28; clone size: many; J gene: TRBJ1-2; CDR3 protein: CASNRGGSGGYTF; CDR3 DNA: TGTGCCAGCAACCGAGGAGGGTCTGGCGGCTACACCTTC
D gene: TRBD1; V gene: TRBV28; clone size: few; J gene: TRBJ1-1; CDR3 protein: CASSLTGTFEAFF; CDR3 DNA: TGTGCCAGCAGCTTGACAGGGACCTTTGAAGCTTTCTTT
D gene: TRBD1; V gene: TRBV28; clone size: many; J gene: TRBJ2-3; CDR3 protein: CASTGTGTDTQYF; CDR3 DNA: TGTGCCAGCACCGGGACAGGGACAGATACGCAGTATTTT
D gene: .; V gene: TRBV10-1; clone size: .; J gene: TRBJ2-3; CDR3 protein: CASSARGSTDTQYF; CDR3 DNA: TGCGCCAGCAGTGCACGGGGAAGCACAGATACGCAGTATTTT
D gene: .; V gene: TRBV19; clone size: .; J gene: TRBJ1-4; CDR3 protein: CASRPPVWGRAEKLFF; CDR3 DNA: TGTGCCAGTAGACCGCCGGTTTGGGGACGGGCTGAAAAACTGTTTTTT
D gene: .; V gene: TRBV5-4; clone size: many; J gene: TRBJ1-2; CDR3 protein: CASSELDRPYGYTF; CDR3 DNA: TGTGCCAGCAGCGAATTGGACAGACCCTATGGCTACACCTTC
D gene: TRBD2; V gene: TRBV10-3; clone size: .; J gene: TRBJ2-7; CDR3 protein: CAISEGLAGGEQYF; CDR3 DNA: TGTGCCATCAGTGAGGGACTAGCGGGAGGGGAGCAGTACTTC
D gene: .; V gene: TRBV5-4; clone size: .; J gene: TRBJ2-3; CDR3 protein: CASSLQGWGTDTQYF; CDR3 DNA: TGTGCCAGCAGCTTGCAGGGCTGGGGGACAGATACGCAGTATTTT
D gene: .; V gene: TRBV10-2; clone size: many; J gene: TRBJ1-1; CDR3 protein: CASSESGGNTEAFF; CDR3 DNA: TGCGCCAGCAGTGAGTCCGGGGGGAACACTGAAGCTTTCTTT
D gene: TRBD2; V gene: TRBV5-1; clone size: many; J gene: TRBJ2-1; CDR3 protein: CASSPASGSSYNEQFF; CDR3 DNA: TGCGCCAGCAGCCCGGCTAGCGGGAGCTCCTACAATGAGCAGTTCTTC
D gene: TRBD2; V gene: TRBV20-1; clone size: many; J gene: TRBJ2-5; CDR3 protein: CSAREFFRGTSGRGTETQYF; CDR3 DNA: TGCAGTGCTAGAGAATTTTTTAGGGGGACTAGCGGGAGAGGCACAGAGACCCAGTACTTC
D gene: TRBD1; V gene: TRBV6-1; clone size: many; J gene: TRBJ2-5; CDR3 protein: CASRDRGIGQETQYF; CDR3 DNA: TGTGCCAGCAGGGACAGGGGTATCGGCCAAGAGACCCAGTACTTC
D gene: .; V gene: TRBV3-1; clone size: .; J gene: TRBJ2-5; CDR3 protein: CASGQDRSGATETQYF; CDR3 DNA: TGTGCCAGCGGCCAAGACCGTTCAGGGGCCACGGAGACCCAGTACTTC
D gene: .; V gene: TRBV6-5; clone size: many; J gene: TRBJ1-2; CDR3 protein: CASSYGGNYGYTF; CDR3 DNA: TGTGCCAGCAGTTACGGGGGGAACTATGGCTACACCTTC
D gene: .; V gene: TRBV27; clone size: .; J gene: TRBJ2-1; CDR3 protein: CASSLSSGLSYEQFF; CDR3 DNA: TGTGCCAGCAGTTTATCCAGCGGGCTTAGCTATGAGCAGTTCTTC
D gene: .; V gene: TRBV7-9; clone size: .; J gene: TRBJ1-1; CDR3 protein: CASSLAGPTTEAFF; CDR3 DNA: TGTGCCAGCAGCTTAGCGGGTCCAACCACTGAAGCTTTCTTT
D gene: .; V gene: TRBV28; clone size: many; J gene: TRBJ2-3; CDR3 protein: CASVPGIPEPDTQYF; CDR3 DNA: TGTGCCAGCGTACCCGGGATCCCAGAGCCCGATACGCAGTATTTT
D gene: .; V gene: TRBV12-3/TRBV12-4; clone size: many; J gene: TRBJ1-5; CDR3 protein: CASSLAGGAGDSNQPQHF; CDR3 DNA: TGTGCCAGCAGTTTGGCCGGGGGCGCCGGTGATAGCAATCAGCCCCAGCATTTT
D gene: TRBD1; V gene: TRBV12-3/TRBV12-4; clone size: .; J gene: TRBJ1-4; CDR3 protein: CASSGQGINEKLFF; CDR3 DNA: TGTGCCAGCAGCGGACAGGGGATTAATGAAAAACTGTTTTTT
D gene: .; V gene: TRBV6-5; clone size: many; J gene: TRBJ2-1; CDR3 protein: CASSYSSYNEQFF; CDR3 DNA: TGTGCCAGCAGTTACTCGTCCTACAATGAGCAGTTCTTC
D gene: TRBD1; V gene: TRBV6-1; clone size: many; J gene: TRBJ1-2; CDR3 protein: CASSDRGNNYGYTF; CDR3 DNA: TGTGCCAGCAGTGACAGGGGGAATAACTATGGCTACACCTTC
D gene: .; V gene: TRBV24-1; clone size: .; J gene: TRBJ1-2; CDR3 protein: CATSAQGTGYTF; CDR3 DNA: TGTGCCACCAGTGCCCAGGGTACTGGCTACACCTTC
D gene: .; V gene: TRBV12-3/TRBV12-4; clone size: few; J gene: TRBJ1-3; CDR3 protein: CASSDSASGNTIYF; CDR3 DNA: TGTGCCAGCAGTGACAGTGCGTCTGGAAACACCATATATTTT
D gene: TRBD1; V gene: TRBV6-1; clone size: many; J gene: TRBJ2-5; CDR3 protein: CASTRSQGAFLDQETQYF; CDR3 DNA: TGTGCCAGCACGAGGAGTCAGGGGGCTTTTTTAGACCAAGAGACCCAGTACTTC
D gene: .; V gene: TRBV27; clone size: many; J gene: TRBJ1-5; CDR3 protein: CASSSFRGINQPQHF; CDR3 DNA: TGTGCCAGCAGTTCCTTTAGGGGCATCAATCAGCCCCAGCATTTT
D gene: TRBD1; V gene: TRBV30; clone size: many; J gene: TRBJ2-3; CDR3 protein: CAWSVPLGETGATDTQYF; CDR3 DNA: TGTGCCTGGAGTGTACCGCTGGGAGAGACAGGGGCCACAGATACGCAGTATTTT
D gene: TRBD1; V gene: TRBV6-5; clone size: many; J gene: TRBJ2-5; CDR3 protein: CASSYKKWGQPLEETQYF; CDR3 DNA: TGTGCCAGCAGTTACAAAAAGTGGGGACAGCCACTAGAAGAGACCCAGTACTTC
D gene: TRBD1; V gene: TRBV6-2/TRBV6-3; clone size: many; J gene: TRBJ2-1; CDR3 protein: CASSSLDRGIWNEQFF; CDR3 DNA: TGTGCCAGCAGTTCCCTCGACAGGGGGATATGGAATGAGCAGTTCTTC